This TCR beta chain was retrieved from a study of monozygotic twins with inflammatory bowel disease. The CDR3 loop spans 15 amino acids. Per germline, CDR1 SGHRS and CDR2 YFSETQ. TCRdb re-called the 5' RACE reads and gives one entry per CDR3 protein, without DNA. The sample has 170,000 or so distinct CDR3 sequences. J is TRBJ2-7 and V is TRBV5-1. The sequence was collected from a human donor with ulcerative colitis or Crohn's disease, or a healthy co-twin of an affected twin (not recorded which). Sequenced material: blood. CDR3 loop: CASSLSQVDSYEQYF. The entire variable domain, with the rest obtained from reference TRBV5-1 and TRBJ2-7, is as follows: KAGVTQTPRYLIKTRGQQVTLSCSPISGHRSVSWYQQTPGQGLQFLFEYFSETQRNKGNFPGRFSGRQFSNSRSEMNVSTLELGDSALYLCASSLSQVDSYEQYFGPGTRLTVT.